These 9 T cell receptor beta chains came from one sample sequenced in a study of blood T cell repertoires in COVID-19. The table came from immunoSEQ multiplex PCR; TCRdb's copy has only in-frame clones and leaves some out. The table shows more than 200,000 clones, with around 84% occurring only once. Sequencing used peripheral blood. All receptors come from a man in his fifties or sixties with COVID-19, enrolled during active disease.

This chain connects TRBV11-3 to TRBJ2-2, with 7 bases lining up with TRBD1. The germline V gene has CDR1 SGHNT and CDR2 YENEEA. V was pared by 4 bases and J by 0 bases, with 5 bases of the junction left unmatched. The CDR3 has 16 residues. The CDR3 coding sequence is TGTGCCAGCAGCTCTGGGGACAGCCCGAACACCGGGGAGCTGTTTTTT. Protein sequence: CASSSGDSPNTGELFF.

Written as DNA, the CDR3 is TGTGCCAGCAGCGTGGGGACAGGGTTGGATGGCTACACCTTC. It yields the protein CASSVGTGLDGYTF. This rearrangement joins TRBV9 to TRBJ1-2, with 9 bases that match TRBD1. CDR3 length: 14 amino acids. Germline CDR1 is SGDLS and CDR2 is YYNGEE. V lost 2 bases to trimming and J lost 6 bases; unmatched junction nucleotides: 5.

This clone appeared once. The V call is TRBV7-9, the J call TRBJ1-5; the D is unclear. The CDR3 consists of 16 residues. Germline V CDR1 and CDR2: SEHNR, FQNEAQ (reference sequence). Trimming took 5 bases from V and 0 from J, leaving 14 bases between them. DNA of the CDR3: TGTGCCAGCAGCCAATCCGGAGCCGCTAGCAATCAGCCCCAGCATTTT. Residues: CASSQSGAASNQPQHF.

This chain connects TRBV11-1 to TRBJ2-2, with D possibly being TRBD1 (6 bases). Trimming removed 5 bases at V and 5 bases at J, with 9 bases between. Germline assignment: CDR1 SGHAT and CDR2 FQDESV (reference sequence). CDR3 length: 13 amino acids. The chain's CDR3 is CASSPQGTGELFF. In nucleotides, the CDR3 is TGTGCCAGCAGCCCACAGGGAACCGGGGAGCTGTTTTTT.

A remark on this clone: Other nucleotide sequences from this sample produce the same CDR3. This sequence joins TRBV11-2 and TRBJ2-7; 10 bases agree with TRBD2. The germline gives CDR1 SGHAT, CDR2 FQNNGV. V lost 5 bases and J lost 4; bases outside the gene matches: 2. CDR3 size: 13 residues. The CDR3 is CASSRTSGYEQYF. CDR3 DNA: TGTGCCAGCAGCAGGACTAGCGGATACGAGCAGTACTTC.

CDR3 bases: TGTGCCAGCAGCGGACAGAATGAGCAGTTCTTC. Protein: CASSGQNEQFF. The chain is built from TRBV9 and TRBJ2-1, with D maybe TRBD1 (5 bases). The CDR3 totals 11 residues. V gave up 3 bases and J gave up 7 bases, with 5 bases separating them. Germline values: CDR1 SGDLS, CDR2 YYNGEE.

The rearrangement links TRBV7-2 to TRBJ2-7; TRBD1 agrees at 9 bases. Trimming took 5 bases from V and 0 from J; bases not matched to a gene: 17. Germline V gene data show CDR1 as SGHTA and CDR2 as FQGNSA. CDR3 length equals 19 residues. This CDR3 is CASSPMSGVGTGSSYEQYF. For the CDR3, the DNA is TGTGCCAGCAGCCCCATGTCCGGGGTTGGGACAGGGAGCTCCTACGAGCAGTACTTC.

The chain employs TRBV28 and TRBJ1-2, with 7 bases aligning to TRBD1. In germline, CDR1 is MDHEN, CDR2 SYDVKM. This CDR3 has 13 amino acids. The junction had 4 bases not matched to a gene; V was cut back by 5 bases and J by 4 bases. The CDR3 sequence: CASSTGTAYGYTF. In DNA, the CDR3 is TGTGCCAGCAGTACTGGGACAGCCTATGGCTACACCTTC.

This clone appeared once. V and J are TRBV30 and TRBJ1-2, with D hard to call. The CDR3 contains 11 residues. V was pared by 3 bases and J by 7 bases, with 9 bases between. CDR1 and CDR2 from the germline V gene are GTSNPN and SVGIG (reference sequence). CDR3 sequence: CAWSAAAGYTF. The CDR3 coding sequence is TGTGCCTGGAGCGCCGCGGCTGGCTACACCTTC.